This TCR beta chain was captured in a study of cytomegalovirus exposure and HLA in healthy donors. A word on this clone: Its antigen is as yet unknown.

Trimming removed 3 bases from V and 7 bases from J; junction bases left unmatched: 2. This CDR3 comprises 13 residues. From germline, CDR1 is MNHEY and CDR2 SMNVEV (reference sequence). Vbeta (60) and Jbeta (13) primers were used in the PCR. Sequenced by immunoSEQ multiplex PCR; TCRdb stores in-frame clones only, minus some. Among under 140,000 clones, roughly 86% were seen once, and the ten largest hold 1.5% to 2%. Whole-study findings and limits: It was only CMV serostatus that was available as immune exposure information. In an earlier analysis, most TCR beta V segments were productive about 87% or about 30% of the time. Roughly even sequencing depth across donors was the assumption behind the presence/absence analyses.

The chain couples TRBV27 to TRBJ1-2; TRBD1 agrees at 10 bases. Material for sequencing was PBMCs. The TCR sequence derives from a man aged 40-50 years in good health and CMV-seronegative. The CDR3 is CASSFGTGVGYTF. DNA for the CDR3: TGTGCCAGCAGTTTTGGGACAGGGGTTGGCTACACCTTC.